Each of the 26 T cell receptor beta chains below was sequenced from the same sample in a study of T cell repertoires in cytomegalovirus infection. These receptors are not linked to any known antigen. MiXCR, applied by TCRdb to the reads, yields one record per CDR3 protein. The table records approximately 120,000 distinct CDR3 sequences, about 31% of them present only once. The source material was CD8+ T cells from cultured PBMCs, sampled from culture after CMV antigen stimulation. These receptors were obtained from a human donor in good health (CMV status not recorded). Some clones in this sample may be carry-over from other donors' samples.

This clonotype has just a few counts. This rearrangement joins TRBV6-1 to TRBJ2-1; 8 bases agree with TRBD2. Germline V lookup: CDR1 MNHNS, CDR2 SASEGT. V lost 2 bases and J lost 4; bases outside the gene matches: 4. The CDR3 spans 15 residues. The CDR3 here is CASSERRGGYNEQFF. The CDR3 DNA reads TGTGCCAGCAGTGAACGCCGGGGGGGATACAATGAGCAGTTCTTC.

This clonotype has more than one count but fewer than ten. The chain uses TRBV7-9 and TRBJ2-7, with D perhaps matching TRBD1 (5 bases). This CDR3 has 14 residues. In germline, CDR1 is SEHNR, CDR2 FQNEAQ (reference sequence). V dropped 1 base and J dropped 0 bases, with 7 bases sitting between them. The CDR3 nucleotides read TGTGCCAGCAGCTTAGTCGACAGCTCCTACGAGCAGTACTTC. Amino acid sequence: CASSLVDSSYEQYF.

The chain combines TRBV7-9 with TRBJ2-7; a weak D match, TRBD2 (5 bases). The CDR3 covers 14 residues. The V gene lost 6 bases and the J gene lost 3 bases, with 15 bases spanning the gap. The germline gives CDR1 SEHNR, CDR2 FQNEAQ (reference sequence). DNA of the CDR3: TGTGCCAGCAGGCAGAGAGGGAATGACTACGAGCAGTACTTC. This codes for CASRQRGNDYEQYF.

This clonotype appeared many times. The V call is TRBV7-2, the J call TRBJ2-3; TRBD2 matches at 11 bases. V gave up 3 bases and J gave up 0 bases; unmatched junction bases: 23. Germline assignment: CDR1 SGHTA and CDR2 FQGNSA. The CDR3 is 23 amino acids. The CDR3, as DNA: TGTGCCAGCAGCTTGGGGACCGGAGCACGGGTACTAGCGGGGGCCCTAAGCACAGATACGCAGTATTTT. Protein product: CASSLGTGARVLAGALSTDTQYF.

The genes are TRBV5-4 and TRBJ2-5; TRBD2 matches 8 bases. This CDR3 has 15 residues. CDR1 SGHNT and CDR2 YYREEE come from the germline V gene (reference sequence). With V trimmed by 2 bases and J by 2 bases, 5 bases remained unmatched. CDR3 in DNA: TGTGCCAGCAGCTTTTCAACTAGCGGACAAGAGACCCAGTACTTC. Translation: CASSFSTSGQETQYF.

This clonotype occurred a few times. The chain combines TRBV7-6 with TRBJ2-2; a possible D gene is TRBD2 (7 bases). V was pared by 4 bases and J by 1 base, with 16 bases between. This CDR3 has 17 amino acids. Germline lookup yields CDR1 SGHVS and CDR2 FNYEAQ. DNA of the CDR3: TGTGCCAGCAGCTCCTCCTGGGGGGGCGAGAACACCGGGGAGCTGTTTTTT. Its translation is CASSSSWGGENTGELFF.

On this clonotype itself: A junction boundary mismatches the germline segment, possibly from a read error. The chain recombines TRBV11-2 with TRBJ2-7, with TRBD1 identical over 8 bases. Germline V lookup: CDR1 SGHAT, CDR2 FQNNGV. This CDR3 has 11 amino acids. CDR3 coding DNA: TGTGCCAGCAGCTTGGGGACAGGCGACTTCTTC. Amino acids: CASSLGTGDFF.

The chain's CDR3 is CASKMDGGYQETQYF. CDR3 nucleotides: TGTGCCAGCAAGATGGACGGGGGGTACCAAGAGACCCAGTACTTC. V gene TRBV6-1 combines with J gene TRBJ2-5, with TRBD2 matching over 7 bases. V trimming: 7 bases; J trimming: 0 bases; junction bases outside the gene matches: 8. The CDR3 totals 15 residues. The germline CDR1 and CDR2 sequences are MNHNS and SASEGT.

The chain joins TRBV6-1 to TRBJ1-4; no reliable D call. This CDR3 has 17 residues. From germline, CDR1 is MNHNS and CDR2 SASEGT. Trimming removed 4 bases from V and 0 bases from J, with 15 bases in between. DNA of the CDR3: TGTGCCAGCAGTGTTTGGTCATTGAGTACAACTAATGAAAAACTGTTTTTT. Encoded protein: CASSVWSLSTTNEKLFF.

This clonotype was detected ten times or more. The rearrangement joins TRBV7-6 to TRBJ2-3; D is ambiguous. This CDR3 has 16 amino acids. Trimming removed 5 bases at V and 0 bases at J, with 15 bases between. Germline CDR1 is SGHVS and CDR2 is FNYEAQ. Here the CDR3 reads CASSLSTTASTDTQYF. As DNA, the CDR3 is TGTGCCAGCAGCCTATCGACAACGGCTAGCACAGATACGCAGTATTTT.

This clonotype was seen repeatedly, ten times or more. This chain links TRBV7-8 with TRBJ2-3, with D possibly TRBD2 on 7 matching bases. CDR3 length: 17 amino acids. Germline CDR1 reads SGHVS; CDR2 reads FQNEAQ. V was pared by 5 bases and J by 4 bases, with 22 bases between. CDR3 loop: CASSPPQLGGVPDTQYF. In nucleotides, the CDR3 is TGTGCCAGCAGCCCCCCCCAACTAGGGGGGGTTCCAGATACGCAGTATTTT.

The chain combines TRBV2 with TRBJ1-2, with 7 positions matching TRBD1. J gave up 2 bases and V 2 bases, and 5 bases lay outside the gene matches. CDR1 and CDR2 (germline): SNHLY, FYNNEI. The CDR3 loop spans 15 amino acids. CDR3 in amino acids: CASSELPTGNYGYTF. In DNA, the CDR3 is TGTGCCAGCAGTGAACTTCCGACAGGGAACTATGGCTACACCTTC.

This clonotype was picked up one time. The CDR3 DNA is TGTGCCAGCAGTGAAGCACGTGGATTTGTAACTGAAGCTTTCTTT. Translated, it gives CASSEARGFVTEAFF. The rearrangement uses TRBV2 and TRBJ1-1, with D unresolved. This CDR3 is built from 15 residues. Trimming left V 0 bases short and J 5 bases short, with 13 bases between. Germline CDR1 SNHLY, CDR2 FYNNEI.

The CDR3 DNA reads as TGTGCCAGTGAGGGGGTTGGCAATGAGCAGTTCTTC. As protein: CASEGVGNEQFF. This chain connects TRBV2 to TRBJ2-1; possible D gene TRBD1, 6 bases. The germline V gene has CDR1 SNHLY and CDR2 FYNNEI. V lost 9 bases, J lost 6 bases, and 12 bases lay in between. This CDR3 is built from 12 residues.

This clonotype was seen ten or more times. This sequence joins TRBV12-5 and TRBJ1-5; possible D gene TRBD1, 5 bases. V shed 2 bases and J shed 1 base, with 12 bases lying between them. This CDR3 is built from 16 residues. Per germline, CDR1 LGHNT and CDR2 FRNRAP. The CDR3 DNA is TGTGCTAGTGGTTTGTCCGGGGGGATGAGCAATCAGCCCCAGCATTTT. Protein product: CASGLSGGMSNQPQHF.

The chain carries TRBV5-1 and TRBJ2-7; D is perhaps TRBD1 (6 bases). Trimming removed 3 bases at V and 3 bases at J, with 13 bases between. This CDR3 comprises 14 residues. The germline V gene has CDR1 SGHRS and CDR2 YFSETQ. CDR3 DNA: TGCGCCAGCAGCTCCGGACAGCTAAACTACGAGCAGTACTTC. Encoded protein: CASSSGQLNYEQYF.

This chain connects TRBV7-9 to TRBJ2-1; 7 nucleotides line up with TRBD1. In germline, CDR1 is SEHNR, CDR2 FQNEAQ (reference sequence). Losses at the gene ends were 8 bases for V and 4 bases for J; bases not matched to a gene: 14. The CDR3 runs to 16 residues. The CDR3 DNA sequence: TGTGCCAGCGGAGACATACGACAGGGACCTTACAATGAGCAGTTCTTC. The encoded protein is CASGDIRQGPYNEQFF.

The CDR3 here is CASSLDASGGYNEQFF. The CDR3 DNA is TGTGCCAGCAGCTTAGACGCCAGCGGGGGATACAATGAGCAGTTCTTC. The gene calls are TRBV11-2 and TRBJ2-1; 8 bases fit TRBD2. The CDR3 covers 16 residues. V was clipped by 0 bases and J by 4 bases; unmatched bases: 5. CDR1 and CDR2 (germline): SGHAT, FQNNGV.

About this clonotype: The junction and the germline gene differ at one end; a read error may be behind it. V gene TRBV11-3 combines with J gene TRBJ2-1, with 8 bases aligning to TRBD1. This CDR3 region has 14 residues. Looked up from germline, CDR1 is SGHNT and CDR2 is YENEEA. Written as DNA, the CDR3 is TGTGCCAGCAGCCGACAGGGGAGAGGCAATCAGCAGTTCTTC. As protein: CASSRQGRGNQQFF.

This clonotype was detected ten times or more. This chain links TRBV6-1 with TRBJ2-7; 7 nucleotides align to TRBD1. The CDR3 contains 14 residues. The germline CDR1 and CDR2 sequences are MNHNS and SASEGT. Trimming removed 6 bases from V and 2 bases from J; junction bases left unmatched: 7. CDR3 in amino acids: CASRPETGTYEQYF. CDR3 in DNA: TGTGCCAGCAGGCCTGAGACAGGGACCTACGAGCAGTACTTC.

In this sample, this clonotype turned up once. The genes are TRBV28 and TRBJ1-2, with a possible D match to TRBD1 (5 bases). Germline V lookup: CDR1 MDHEN, CDR2 SYDVKM. The CDR3 consists of 13 residues. V was trimmed by 0 bases and J by 3 bases, leaving 5 bases between them. In DNA form, the CDR3 reads TGTGCCAGCAGTTTATGGGGGGACTATGGCTACACCTTC. The encoded protein is CASSLWGDYGYTF.

The chain uses TRBV4-1 and TRBJ2-7; D gene uncertain. This CDR3 comprises 15 residues. Germline V gene lookup returns CDR1 MGHRA and CDR2 YSYEKL. V lost 1 base, J lost 1 base, and 11 bases lay in between. The CDR3: CASSQASRQSYEQYF. The CDR3 DNA sequence: TGCGCCAGCAGCCAAGCGTCCAGGCAGTCCTACGAGCAGTACTTC.

The CDR3 spells CASSQDIGDTYSGNSPLHF. CDR3 nucleotide sequence: TGCGCCAGCAGCCAAGATATAGGAGACACATACTCGGGCAATTCACCCCTCCACTTT. The rearrangement uses TRBV4-1 and TRBJ1-6; no definite D call. Trimming shortened V by 0 bases and J by 7 bases, and 22 bases separated the two germline ends. This CDR3 region has 19 residues. The germline V gene encodes CDR1 MGHRA and CDR2 YSYEKL.

This chain links TRBV7-6 with TRBJ1-6; 7 bases map to TRBD1. This CDR3 is 13 amino acids long. The ends lost 5 bases at V and 10 bases at J; junction bases unmatched: 5. The germline CDR1 and CDR2 sequences are SGHVS and FNYEAQ. The CDR3: CASSETGSSPLHF. The CDR3 bases are TGTGCCAGCAGCGAGACAGGGTCGTCACCCCTCCACTTT.

The chain couples TRBV7-3 to TRBJ2-1, with no clear D. CDR3 size: 15 residues. The ends were cut back, 0 bases at V and 1 base at J, with 7 bases in the middle. Germline CDR1 is SGHTA and CDR2 is FQGTGA. This CDR3 is CASSLTTDSYNEQFF. The CDR3 DNA is TGTGCCAGCAGCTTAACAACAGATTCCTACAATGAGCAGTTCTTC.

This clonotype was seen more than once but under ten times. The V call is TRBV4-1, the J call TRBJ1-1, with D unclear. Germline lookup yields CDR1 MGHRA and CDR2 YSYEKL. This CDR3 spans 15 amino acids. V was trimmed by 0 bases and J by 4 bases, leaving 12 bases between them. The CDR3 sequence is CASSQEGSRGTEAFF. The CDR3 bases are TGCGCCAGCAGCCAAGAGGGCAGCCGGGGCACTGAAGCTTTCTTT.